The rows below give T cell receptor beta chains drawn from one sample of a study of a mutant IDH1 vaccine in newly diagnosed glioma. Some clones are missing from TCRdb's copy, which holds only in-frame ones; the method was immunoSEQ multiplex PCR. This table holds 50,000 to 75,000 clones, about four fifths found once. The antigens of these receptors remain unknown. Sequenced here: PBMCs, sampled from a glioma patient whose treatment included an IDH1 peptide vaccine. The receptors come from a man aged 45-65 years with glioma. Each CDR3 is given without its conserved first and last residue.

TRBJ2-1,TRBV27,ASSLDGLARNEQF
TRBJ2-5,TRBV6-6,ASLGGFGETQY
TRBJ1-1,TRBV7-9,ASSPGGTEAF
TRBJ2-3,TRBV1,TSSQDQRGVDTQY
TRBJ1-5,TRBV30,AWSVGVNSNQPQH
TRBJ2-5,TRBV5-1,ASTLSARGEETQY
TRBJ1-1,TRBV6-1,ASSEAWENTEAF
TRBJ1-2,TRBV30,AWRPRTTNYGYT
TRBJ2-6,TRBV6-4,ASSESARANVLT
TRBJ2-7,TRBV7-9,ASKTGQGVDEQY
TRBJ1-3,TRBV6-5,ASRREVSNTIY
TRBJ1-2,TRBV5-4,ASSPDANYGYT
TRBJ2-5,TRBV6-6,ASLHGTNVETQY
TRBJ2-7,TRBV27,ASRKQGVVGEQY
TRBJ2-3,TRBV19,ASSTQY
TRBJ1-4,TRBV6-1,ASSGGTGQKLF
TRBJ2-2,TRBV29-1,SVQRAGELF
TRBJ2-2,TRBV5-6,ASSLRGELF
TRBJ2-7,TRBV5-1,ASSLSPGYEQY
TRBJ2-5,TRBV29-1,SVVVPPETQY
TRBJ2-7,TRBV9,ASSARAGYEQY
TRBJ1-3,TRBV5-6,ASSFEGGLADTIY
TRBJ2-3,TRBV7-2,ASSYPGPPSGTQY
TRBJ1-4,TRBV19,ASSMGSLREKLF
TRBJ2-7,TRBV18,ASSPIITVGAANEQY
TRBJ2-1,TRBV7-2,ASSLAGGGNEQF
TRBJ1-1,TRBV5-4,ASSLQGMNTEAF
TRBJ2-1,TRBV7-9,ASSLGGTSGLGEQF
TRBJ2-7,TRBV7-6,ASSPTPGLPQQY
TRBJ2-5,TRBV7-9,ASSAGWETQY
TRBJ1-4,TRBV6-1,ASSELNTNEKLF